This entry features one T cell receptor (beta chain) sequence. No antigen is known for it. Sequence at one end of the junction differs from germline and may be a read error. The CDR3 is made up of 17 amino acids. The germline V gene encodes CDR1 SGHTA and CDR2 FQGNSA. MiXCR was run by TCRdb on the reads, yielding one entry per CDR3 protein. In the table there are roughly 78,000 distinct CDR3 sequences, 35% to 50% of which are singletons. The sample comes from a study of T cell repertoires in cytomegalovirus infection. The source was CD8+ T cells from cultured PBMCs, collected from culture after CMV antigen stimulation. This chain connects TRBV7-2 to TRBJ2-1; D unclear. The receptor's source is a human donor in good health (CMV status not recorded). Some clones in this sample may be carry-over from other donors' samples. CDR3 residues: CVSSLPRQAPSYNEQFF. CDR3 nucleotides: TGTGTCAGCAGCTTACCGAGGCAGGCGCCCTCTTACAATGAGCAGTTCTTC.